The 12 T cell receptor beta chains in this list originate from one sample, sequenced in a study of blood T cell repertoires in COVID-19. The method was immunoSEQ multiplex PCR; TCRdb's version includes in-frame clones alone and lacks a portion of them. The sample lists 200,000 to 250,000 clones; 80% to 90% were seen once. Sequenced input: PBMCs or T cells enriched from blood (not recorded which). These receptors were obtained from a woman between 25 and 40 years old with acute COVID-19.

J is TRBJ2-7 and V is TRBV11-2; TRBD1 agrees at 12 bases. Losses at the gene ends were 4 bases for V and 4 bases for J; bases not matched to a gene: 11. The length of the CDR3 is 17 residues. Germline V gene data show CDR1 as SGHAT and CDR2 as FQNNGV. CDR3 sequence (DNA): TGTGCCAGCAGCTCCCTCCTCCGGGACAGGGGGCGGTACGAGCAGTACTTC. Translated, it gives CASSSLLRDRGRYEQYF. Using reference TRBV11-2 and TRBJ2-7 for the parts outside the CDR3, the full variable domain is EAGVAQSPRYKIIEKRQSVAFWCNPISGHATLYWYQQILGQGPKLLIQFQNNGVVDDSQLPKDRFSAERLKGVDSTLKIQPAKLEDSAVYLCASSSLLRDRGRYEQYFGPGTRLTVT.

CDR3: CASSSVGEQYF. The CDR3 DNA reads TGTGCCAGCAGTTCGGTTGGCGAGCAGTACTTC. The chain has TRBV12-3 or TRBV12-4 and TRBJ2-7; D uncertain. V was cut by 4 bases and J by 6 bases, with 7 bases left in between. This CDR3 has 11 residues.

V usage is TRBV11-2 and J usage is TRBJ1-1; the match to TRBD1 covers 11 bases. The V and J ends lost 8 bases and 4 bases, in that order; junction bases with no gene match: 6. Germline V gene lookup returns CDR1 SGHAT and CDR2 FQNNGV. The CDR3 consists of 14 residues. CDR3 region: CASPGQGASTEAFF. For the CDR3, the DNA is TGTGCCAGCCCCGGACAGGGGGCAAGCACTGAAGCTTTCTTT.

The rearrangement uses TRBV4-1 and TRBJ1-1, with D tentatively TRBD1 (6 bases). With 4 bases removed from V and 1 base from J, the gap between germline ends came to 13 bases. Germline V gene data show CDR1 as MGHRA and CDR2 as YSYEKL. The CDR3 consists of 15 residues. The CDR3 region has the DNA TGCGCCAGCAGCCCTCGGCTGGGGGCGAACACTGAAGCTTTCTTT. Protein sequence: CASSPRLGANTEAFF.

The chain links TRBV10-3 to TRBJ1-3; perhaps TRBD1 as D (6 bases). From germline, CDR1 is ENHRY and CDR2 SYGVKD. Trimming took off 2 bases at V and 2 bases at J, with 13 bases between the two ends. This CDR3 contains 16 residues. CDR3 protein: CAISEEGEGTGNTIYF. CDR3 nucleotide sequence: TGTGCCATCAGTGAGGAGGGGGAAGGAACTGGAAACACCATATATTTT.

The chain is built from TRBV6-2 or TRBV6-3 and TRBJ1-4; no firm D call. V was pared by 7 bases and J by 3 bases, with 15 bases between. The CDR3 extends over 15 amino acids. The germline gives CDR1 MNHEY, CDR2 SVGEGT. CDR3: CASTPGFGANEKLFF. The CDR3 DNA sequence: TGTGCCAGCACCCCGGGCTTCGGGGCTAATGAAAAACTGTTTTTT.

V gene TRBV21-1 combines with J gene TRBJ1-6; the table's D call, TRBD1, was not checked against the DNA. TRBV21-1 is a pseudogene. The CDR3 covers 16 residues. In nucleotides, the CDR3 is TGTGCCAGCAGCAAAGGCGCAGGGGTAAGTAATTCACCCCTCCACTTT. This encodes CASSKGAGVSNSPLHF.

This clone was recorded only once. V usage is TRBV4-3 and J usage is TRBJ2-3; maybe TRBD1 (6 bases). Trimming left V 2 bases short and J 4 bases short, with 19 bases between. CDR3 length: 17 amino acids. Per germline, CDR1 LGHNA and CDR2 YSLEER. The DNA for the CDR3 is TGCGCCAGCAGCCAACCTAAGACAGGACTTATCGCAGATACGCAGTATTTT. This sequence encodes CASSQPKTGLIADTQYF.

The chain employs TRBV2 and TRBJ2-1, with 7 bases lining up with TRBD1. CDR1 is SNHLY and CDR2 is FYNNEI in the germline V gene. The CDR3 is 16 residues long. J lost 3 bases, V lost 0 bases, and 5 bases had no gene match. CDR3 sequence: CASSEAGGQSYNEQFF. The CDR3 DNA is TGTGCCAGCAGTGAAGCTGGGGGACAGAGCTACAATGAGCAGTTCTTC. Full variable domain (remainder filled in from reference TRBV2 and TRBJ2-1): EPEVTQTPSHQVTQMGQEVILRCVPISNHLYFYWYRQILGQKVEFLVSFYNNEISEKSEIFDDQFSVERPDGSNFTLKIRSTKLEDSAMYFCASSEAGGQSYNEQFFGPGTRLTVL.

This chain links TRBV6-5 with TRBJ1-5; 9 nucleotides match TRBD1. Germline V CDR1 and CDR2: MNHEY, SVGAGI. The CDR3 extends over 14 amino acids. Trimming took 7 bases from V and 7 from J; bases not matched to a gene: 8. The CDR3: CASTRDRAGQPQHF. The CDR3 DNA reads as TGTGCCAGCACCCGGGACAGGGCAGGACAGCCCCAGCATTTT.

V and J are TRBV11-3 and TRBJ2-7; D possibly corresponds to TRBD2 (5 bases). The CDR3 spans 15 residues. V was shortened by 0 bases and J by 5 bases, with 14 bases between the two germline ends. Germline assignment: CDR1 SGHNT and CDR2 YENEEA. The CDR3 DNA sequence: TGTGCCAGCAGCTTAGATCGAGGGCGAGACCACGAGCAGTACTTC. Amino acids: CASSLDRGRDHEQYF.

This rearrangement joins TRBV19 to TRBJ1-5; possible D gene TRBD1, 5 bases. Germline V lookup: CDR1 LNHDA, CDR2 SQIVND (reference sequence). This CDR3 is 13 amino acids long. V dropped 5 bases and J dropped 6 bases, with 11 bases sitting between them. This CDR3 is CASSRGLGQPQHF. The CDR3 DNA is TGTGCCAGTAGTCGGGGACTCGGTCAGCCCCAGCATTTT.